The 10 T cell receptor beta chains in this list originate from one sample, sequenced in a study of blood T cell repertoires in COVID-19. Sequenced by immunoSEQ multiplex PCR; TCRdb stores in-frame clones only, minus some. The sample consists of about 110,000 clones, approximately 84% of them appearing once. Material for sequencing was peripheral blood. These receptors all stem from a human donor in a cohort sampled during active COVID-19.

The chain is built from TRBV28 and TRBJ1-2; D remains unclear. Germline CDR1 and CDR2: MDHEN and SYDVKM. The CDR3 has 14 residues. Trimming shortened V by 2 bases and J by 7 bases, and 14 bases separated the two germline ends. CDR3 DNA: TGTGCCAGCAGTTTAGGCCAGAGACTTGGTGGCTACACCTTC. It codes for CASSLGQRLGGYTF.

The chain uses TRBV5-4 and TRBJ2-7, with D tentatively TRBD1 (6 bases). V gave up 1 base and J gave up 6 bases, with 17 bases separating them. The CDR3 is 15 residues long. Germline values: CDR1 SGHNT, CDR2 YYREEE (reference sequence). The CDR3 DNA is TGTGCCAGCAGCTTGCGGTCGAGGAACAGGGCCGAGCAGTACTTC. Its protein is CASSLRSRNRAEQYF.

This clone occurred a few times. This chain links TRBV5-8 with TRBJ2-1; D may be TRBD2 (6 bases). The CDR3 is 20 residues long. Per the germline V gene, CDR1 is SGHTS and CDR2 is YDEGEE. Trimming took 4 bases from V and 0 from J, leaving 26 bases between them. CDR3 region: CASSRTTAILEGSSYNEQFF. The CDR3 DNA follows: TGTGCCAGCAGCCGCACGACAGCAATACTGGAGGGGAGCTCCTACAATGAGCAGTTCTTC.

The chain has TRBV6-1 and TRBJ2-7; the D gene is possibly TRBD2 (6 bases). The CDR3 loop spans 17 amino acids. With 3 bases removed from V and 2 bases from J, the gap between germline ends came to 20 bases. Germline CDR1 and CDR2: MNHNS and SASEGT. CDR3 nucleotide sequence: TGTGCCAGCAGTGAGTCCCCCCTGGGAGGAGTACCCTACGAGCAGTACTTC. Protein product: CASSESPLGGVPYEQYF.

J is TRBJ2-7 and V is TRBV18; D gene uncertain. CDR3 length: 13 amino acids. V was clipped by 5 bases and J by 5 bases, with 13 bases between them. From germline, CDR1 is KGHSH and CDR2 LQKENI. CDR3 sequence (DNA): TGTGCCAGCTCAGCGGCCCGGTGGGACGAGCAGTACTTC. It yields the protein CASSAARWDEQYF.

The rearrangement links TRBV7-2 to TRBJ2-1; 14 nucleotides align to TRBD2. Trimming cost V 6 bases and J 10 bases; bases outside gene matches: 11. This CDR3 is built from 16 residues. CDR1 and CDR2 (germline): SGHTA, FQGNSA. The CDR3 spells CASRPPGLAGVREQFF. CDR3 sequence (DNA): TGTGCCAGCAGACCTCCGGGACTAGCGGGAGTAAGGGAGCAGTTCTTC.

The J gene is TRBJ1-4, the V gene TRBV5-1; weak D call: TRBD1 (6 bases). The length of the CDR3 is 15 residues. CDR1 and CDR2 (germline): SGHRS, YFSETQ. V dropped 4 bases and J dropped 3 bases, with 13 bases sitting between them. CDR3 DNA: TGCGCCAGCAGCGGGGTAGGACAGTCTAATGAAAAACTGTTTTTT. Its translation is CASSGVGQSNEKLFF.

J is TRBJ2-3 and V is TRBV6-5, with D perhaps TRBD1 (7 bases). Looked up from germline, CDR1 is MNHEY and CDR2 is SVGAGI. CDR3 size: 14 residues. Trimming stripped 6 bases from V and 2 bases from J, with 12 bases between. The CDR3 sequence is CASSGGGYTDTQYF. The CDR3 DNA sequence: TGTGCCAGCAGCGGAGGGGGCTACACAGATACGCAGTATTTT.

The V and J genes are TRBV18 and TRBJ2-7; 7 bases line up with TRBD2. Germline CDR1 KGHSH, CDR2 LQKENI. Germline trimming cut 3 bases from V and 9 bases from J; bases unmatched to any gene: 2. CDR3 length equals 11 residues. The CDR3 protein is CASSPGEGQYF. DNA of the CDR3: TGTGCCAGCTCACCGGGGGAGGGGCAGTACTTC.

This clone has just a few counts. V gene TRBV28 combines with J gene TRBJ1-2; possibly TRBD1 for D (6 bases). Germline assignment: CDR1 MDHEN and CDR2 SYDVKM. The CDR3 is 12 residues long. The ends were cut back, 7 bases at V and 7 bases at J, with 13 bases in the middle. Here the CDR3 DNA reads TGTGCCAGCACAGGGACAAGTCTTGGCTACACCTTC. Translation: CASTGTSLGYTF.